Reported below is one T cell receptor beta chain. The sample comes from a study of cytomegalovirus exposure and HLA in healthy donors. Primers: 60 Vbeta forward and 13 Jbeta reverse. TCRdb's table, derived via immunoSEQ multiplex PCR, lists solely in-frame clones and lacks some. The data hold under 95,000 clones, with roughly 77% observed a single time. The receptor was derived from a woman aged 40 to 49 in good health and CMV-seropositive. Material for sequencing was PBMCs.

CDR3 sequence: CASVGEGYEQYF. The CDR3 DNA is TGTGCCAGCGTCGGAGAAGGCTACGAGCAGTACTTC. This chain joins TRBV6-5 and TRBJ2-7; D call uncertain. There are 12 residues in the CDR3. Trimming pared 8 bases from V and 3 bases from J, leaving 11 bases between. Germline CDR1 MNHEY, CDR2 SVGAGI.